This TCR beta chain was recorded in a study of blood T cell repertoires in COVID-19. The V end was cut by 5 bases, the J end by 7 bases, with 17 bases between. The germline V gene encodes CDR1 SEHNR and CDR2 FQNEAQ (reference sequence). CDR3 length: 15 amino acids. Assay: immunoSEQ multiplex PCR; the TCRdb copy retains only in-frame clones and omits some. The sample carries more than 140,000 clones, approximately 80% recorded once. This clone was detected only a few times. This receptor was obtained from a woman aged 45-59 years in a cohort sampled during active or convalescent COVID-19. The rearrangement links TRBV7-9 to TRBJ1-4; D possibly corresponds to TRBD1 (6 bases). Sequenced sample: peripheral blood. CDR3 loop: CASSPRQDRGEKLFF. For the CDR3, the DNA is TGTGCCAGCAGCCCGCGACAGGATCGTGGTGAAAAACTGTTTTTT.